This T cell receptor (beta chain) is drawn from a study of T cells in women clearing cervical HPV infection. With respect to this clone: The CDR3 end falls 3 residues outside the read, so it is completed with the germline J gene.

The data were produced by immunoSEQ multiplex PCR, yet TCRdb's version contains in-frame clones alone and is incomplete. This sample contains over 30,000 clones. In germline, CDR1 is LNHDA, CDR2 SQIVND (reference sequence). J lost 2 bases, V lost 3 bases, and 5 bases had no gene match. The CDR3 length is 15 residues. Sequencing used blood buffy coat. The clonotype comes from a woman between 18 and 69 years old with a cervical HPV16 infection that either progressed to CIN3+ or cleared (not recorded which). The chain recombines TRBV19 with TRBJ1-2, with TRBD1 matching over 8 bases. The CDR3 DNA, read in part, is TGTGCCAGTAGTATTTCGGCAGGGGGCAACTATGGC. Translation gives CASSISAGGNYG. In full, the CDR3 reads CASSISAGGNYGYTF.